Given below is one T cell receptor beta chain in context. These data are taken from a study of shared clonotypes between healthy human individuals. Nashville, Tennessee was home to all donors, who were Caucasian adults. Investigators divided CD4+ cells into CD45RA+ naive and CD45RA-negative memory subsets. The CDR3 loop spans 12 amino acids. Germline values: CDR1 GTSNPN, CDR2 SVGIG (reference sequence). Trimming cost V 6 bases and J 2 bases, with 11 bases left between them. Each subset's genomic DNA was split evenly across several immunoSEQ plates. Produced via immunoSEQ multiplex PCR; TCRdb's table is partial and in-frame only. The sample has some 1,400,000 clones, around 95% seen once.

The sequenced sample consisted of naive CD4+ T cells sorted from blood. Regarding subset: CD45RA+ positively selected. The TCR sequence derives from a man aged 25 to 40 in good health. This chain connects TRBV30 to TRBJ2-7, with D tentatively TRBD1 or TRBD2 (6 bases each). CDR3 sequence (DNA): TGTGCCTGTGGAGGGGGTACCTACGAGCAGTACTTC. This sequence encodes CACGGGTYEQYF. Supplemented by reference TRBV30 and TRBJ2-7, the full variable domain reads SQTIHQWPATLVQPVGSPLSLECTVEGTSNPNLYWYRQAAGRGLQLLFYSVGIGQISSEVPQNLSASRPQDRQFILSSKKLLLSDSGFYLCACGGGTYEQYFGPGTRLTVT.